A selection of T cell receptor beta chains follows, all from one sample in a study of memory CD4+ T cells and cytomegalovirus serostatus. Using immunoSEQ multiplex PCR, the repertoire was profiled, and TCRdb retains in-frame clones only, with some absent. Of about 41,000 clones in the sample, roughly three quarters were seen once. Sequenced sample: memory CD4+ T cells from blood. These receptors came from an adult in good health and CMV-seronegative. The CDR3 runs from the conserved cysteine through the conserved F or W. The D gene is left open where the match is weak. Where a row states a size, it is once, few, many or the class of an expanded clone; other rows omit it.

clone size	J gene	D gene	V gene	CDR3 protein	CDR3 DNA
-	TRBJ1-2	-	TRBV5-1	CASRPQGSRNYGYTF	TGCGCCAGCAGGCCCCAGGGTTCAAGAAACTATGGCTACACCTTC
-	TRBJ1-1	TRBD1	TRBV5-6	CASSPGTGVYTEAFF	TGTGCCAGCAGCCCCGGCACAGGGGTTTACACTGAAGCTTTCTTT
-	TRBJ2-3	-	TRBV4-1	CASSRGYGGDTQYF	TGCGCCAGCAGCCGGGGGTACGGAGGAGATACGCAGTATTTT
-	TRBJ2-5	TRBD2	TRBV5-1	CASSLAGSGGPETQYF	TGCGCCAGCAGCTTGGCTGGTAGCGGGGGGCCAGAGACCCAGTACTTC
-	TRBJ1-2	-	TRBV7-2	CASSPEFYGYTF	TGTGCCAGCAGCCCCGAGTTCTATGGCTACACCTTC
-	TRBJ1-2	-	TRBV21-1	CASSIPDRGVYGYTF	TGTGCCAGCAGCATTCCGGACAGGGGGGTTTACGGCTACACCTTC
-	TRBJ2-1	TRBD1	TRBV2	CASSKGQTDEQFF	TGTGCCAGCAGTAAGGGACAGACGGATGAGCAGTTCTTC
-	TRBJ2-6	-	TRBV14	CASSHTGANVLTF	TGTGCCAGCAGCCATACTGGGGCCAACGTCCTGACTTTC
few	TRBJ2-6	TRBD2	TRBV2	CASSESGGAGANVLTF	TGTGCCAGCAGTGAATCGGGGGGGGCTGGGGCCAACGTCCTGACTTTC
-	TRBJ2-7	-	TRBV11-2	CASSRLSYEQYF	TGTGCCAGCAGCCGACTTTCCTACGAGCAGTACTTC
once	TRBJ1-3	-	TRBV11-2	CASSSAGRNSGNTIYF	TGTGCCAGCAGCTCCGCGGGACGGAACTCTGGAAACACCATATATTTT
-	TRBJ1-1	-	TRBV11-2	CASSLVVTAQNTEAFF	TGTGCCAGCAGCTTAGTCGTGACAGCGCAGAACACTGAAGCTTTCTTT
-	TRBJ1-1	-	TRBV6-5	CASRAGVSEAFF	TGTGCCAGCAGGGCAGGGGTAAGCGAAGCTTTCTTT
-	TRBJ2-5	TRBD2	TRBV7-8	CASSKLAASQETQYF	TGTGCCAGCAGCAAACTAGCGGCCAGCCAAGAGACCCAGTACTTC
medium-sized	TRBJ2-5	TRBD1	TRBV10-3	CAISRGQGGQETQYF	TGTGCCATCAGCCGAGGACAGGGCGGGCAAGAGACCCAGTACTTC
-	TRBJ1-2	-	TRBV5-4	CASSLDRVNYGYTF	TGTGCCAGCAGCTTGGACAGGGTTAACTATGGCTACACCTTC
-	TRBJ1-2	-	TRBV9	CASSANYGYTF	TGTGCCAGCAGCGCTAACTATGGCTACACCTTC
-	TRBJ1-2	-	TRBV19	CASSIVGGPKYGYTF	TGTGCCAGTAGTATAGTGGGGGGTCCTAAGTATGGCTACACCTTC
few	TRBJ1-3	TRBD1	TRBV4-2	CASSLHLRDRGSSGNTIYF	TGTGCCAGCAGCCTCCATCTACGGGACAGGGGCAGCTCTGGAAACACCATATATTTT
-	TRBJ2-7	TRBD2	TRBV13	CASSQPQSGGAYEQYF	TGTGCCAGCAGCCAGCCCCAGAGCGGGGGGGCGTACGAGCAGTACTTC
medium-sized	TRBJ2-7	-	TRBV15	CATSRGAQGTYEQYF	TGTGCCACCAGCAGAGGGGCGCAGGGAACCTACGAGCAGTACTTC
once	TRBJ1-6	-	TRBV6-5	CASRDTGRLNSPLHF	TGTGCCAGCAGGGACACGGGACGGCTAAATTCACCCCTCCACTTT
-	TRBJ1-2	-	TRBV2	CASSESYGYTF	TGTGCCAGCAGTGAAAGCTATGGCTACACCTTC
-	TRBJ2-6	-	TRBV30	CAWSEDGVISGANVLTF	TGTGCCTGGAGTGAGGACGGAGTCATCTCTGGGGCCAACGTCCTGACTTTC
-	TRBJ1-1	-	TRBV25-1	CASRALGGATEAFF	TGTGCCAGCAGGGCCCTCGGGGGGGCCACTGAAGCTTTCTTT
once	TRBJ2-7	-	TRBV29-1	CSVGRDASGEQYF	TGCAGCGTGGGCCGGGACGCATCGGGGGAGCAGTACTTC
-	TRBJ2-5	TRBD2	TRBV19	CASSWGGQETQYF	TGTGCCAGTAGTTGGGGGGGCCAAGAGACCCAGTACTTC
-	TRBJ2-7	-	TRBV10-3	CAISPGTTYEQYF	TGTGCCATCTCCCCAGGGACCACCTACGAGCAGTACTTC
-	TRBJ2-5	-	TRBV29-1	CSVEDGPRETQYF	TGCAGCGTTGAAGATGGACCGCGAGAGACCCAGTACTTC
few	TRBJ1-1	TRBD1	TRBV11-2	CASKLGQGWTEAFF	TGTGCCAGCAAACTGGGACAGGGCTGGACTGAAGCTTTCTTT
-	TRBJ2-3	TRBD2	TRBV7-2	CASSLSAAGGQDTQYF	TGTGCCAGCAGCTTATCAGCAGCGGGGGGTCAAGATACGCAGTATTTT
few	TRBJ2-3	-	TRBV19	CASSIGPDTQYF	TGTGCCAGTAGTATAGGTCCGGATACGCAGTATTTT
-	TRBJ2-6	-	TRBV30	CAWDHSGANVLTF	TGTGCCTGGGACCACTCTGGGGCCAACGTCCTGACTTTC
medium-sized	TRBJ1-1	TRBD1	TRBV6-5	CASSSTDRARAEAFF	TGTGCCAGCAGTTCTACAGACAGGGCGAGGGCTGAAGCTTTCTTT
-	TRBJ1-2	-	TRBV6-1	CASLLGSSNYGYTF	TGTGCCAGCCTTCTGGGCAGCTCTAACTATGGCTACACCTTC
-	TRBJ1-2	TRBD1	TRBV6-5	CASSYGQGGGYTF	TGTGCCAGCAGTTACGGACAGGGTGGAGGCTACACCTTC
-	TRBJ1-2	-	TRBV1	CTSSQEVGYGGLRNSNNYGYTF	TGCACCAGCAGCCAAGAAGTGGGCTATGGGGGGTTGAGAAACTCAAACAACTATGGCTACACCTTC
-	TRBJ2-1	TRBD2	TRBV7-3	CASSLSGGPYNEQFF	TGTGCCAGCAGCTTAAGCGGGGGGCCCTACAATGAGCAGTTCTTC
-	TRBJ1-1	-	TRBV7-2	CASSSRWDTEAFF	TGTGCCAGCAGCTCCCGGTGGGACACTGAAGCTTTCTTT
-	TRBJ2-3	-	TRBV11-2	CASSTLRRPSTDTQYF	TGTGCCAGCAGCACGCTACGGAGGCCCAGCACAGATACGCAGTATTTT
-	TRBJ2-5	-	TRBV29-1	CSVVPAGEGAQYF	TGCAGCGTTGTCCCGGCGGGGGAGGGGGCCCAGTACTTC
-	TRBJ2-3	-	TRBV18	CASSPWVANADTQYF	TGTGCCAGCTCACCATGGGTCGCGAATGCAGATACGCAGTATTTT
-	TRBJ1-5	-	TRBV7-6	CASSLGLDQPQHF	TGTGCCAGCAGCTTAGGGCTTGATCAGCCCCAGCATTTT
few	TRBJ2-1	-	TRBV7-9	CASSESIRSSYNEQFF	TGTGCCAGCAGCGAATCCATACGGAGCTCCTACAATGAGCAGTTCTTC
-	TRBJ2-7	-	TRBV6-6	CASSYSYYYYEQYF	TGTGCCAGCAGTTACTCGTACTACTACTACGAGCAGTACTTC
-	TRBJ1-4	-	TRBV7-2	CASSPGLRTEKEKLFF	TGTGCCAGCAGCCCAGGACTACGAACGGAAAAGGAAAAACTGTTTTTT
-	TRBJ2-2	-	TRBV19	CASSLGAANTGELFF	TGTGCCAGTAGTTTGGGGGCCGCGAACACCGGGGAGCTGTTTTTT
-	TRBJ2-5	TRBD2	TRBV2	CASRASGGGQTQYF	TGTGCCAGCAGAGCTAGCGGGGGGGGCCAGACCCAGTACTTC
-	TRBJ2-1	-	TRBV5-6	CASSLWSGVFGNEQFF	TGTGCCAGCAGCTTGTGGTCGGGGGTTTTCGGCAATGAGCAGTTCTTC
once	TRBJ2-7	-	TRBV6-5	CASSYSRGAAEQYF	TGTGCCAGCAGTTACTCTCGCGGGGCGGCCGAGCAGTACTTC
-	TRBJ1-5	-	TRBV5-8	CASAGGGFFNQPQHF	TGTGCCAGCGCGGGGGGTGGTTTCTTCAATCAGCCCCAGCATTTT
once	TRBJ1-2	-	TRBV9	CASSVGLGQGVGYTF	TGTGCCAGCAGCGTAGGATTAGGCCAGGGCGTAGGCTACACCTTC
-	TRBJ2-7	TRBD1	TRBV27	CASSGQVSSYEQYF	TGTGCCAGCAGCGGACAGGTCAGCTCCTACGAGCAGTACTTC
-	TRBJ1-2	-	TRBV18	CASSPGMDSNYGYTF	TGTGCCAGCTCACCGGGAATGGATTCTAACTATGGCTACACCTTC
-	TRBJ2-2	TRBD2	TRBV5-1	CASSEKPSGGASGELFF	TGCGCCAGCAGCGAGAAGCCTAGCGGGGGGGCATCCGGGGAGCTGTTTTTT
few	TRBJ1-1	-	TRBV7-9	CASSSQANTEAFF	TGTGCCAGCAGCTCACAGGCTAACACTGAAGCTTTCTTT
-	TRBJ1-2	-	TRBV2	CASSGRGSDGYTF	TGTGCCAGCAGCGGGAGGGGTAGCGATGGCTACACCTTC
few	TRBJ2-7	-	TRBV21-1	CASSKNPGAVIYEQYF	TGTGCCAGCAGCAAAAATCCGGGGGCGGTTATCTACGAGCAGTACTTC
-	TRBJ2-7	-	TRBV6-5	CASKGQGEQYF	TGTGCCAGCAAGGGGCAAGGGGAGCAGTACTTC
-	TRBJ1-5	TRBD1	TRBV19	CASLDRGRLGNQPQHF	TGTGCCAGTTTAGACAGGGGGAGGTTGGGCAATCAGCCCCAGCATTTT